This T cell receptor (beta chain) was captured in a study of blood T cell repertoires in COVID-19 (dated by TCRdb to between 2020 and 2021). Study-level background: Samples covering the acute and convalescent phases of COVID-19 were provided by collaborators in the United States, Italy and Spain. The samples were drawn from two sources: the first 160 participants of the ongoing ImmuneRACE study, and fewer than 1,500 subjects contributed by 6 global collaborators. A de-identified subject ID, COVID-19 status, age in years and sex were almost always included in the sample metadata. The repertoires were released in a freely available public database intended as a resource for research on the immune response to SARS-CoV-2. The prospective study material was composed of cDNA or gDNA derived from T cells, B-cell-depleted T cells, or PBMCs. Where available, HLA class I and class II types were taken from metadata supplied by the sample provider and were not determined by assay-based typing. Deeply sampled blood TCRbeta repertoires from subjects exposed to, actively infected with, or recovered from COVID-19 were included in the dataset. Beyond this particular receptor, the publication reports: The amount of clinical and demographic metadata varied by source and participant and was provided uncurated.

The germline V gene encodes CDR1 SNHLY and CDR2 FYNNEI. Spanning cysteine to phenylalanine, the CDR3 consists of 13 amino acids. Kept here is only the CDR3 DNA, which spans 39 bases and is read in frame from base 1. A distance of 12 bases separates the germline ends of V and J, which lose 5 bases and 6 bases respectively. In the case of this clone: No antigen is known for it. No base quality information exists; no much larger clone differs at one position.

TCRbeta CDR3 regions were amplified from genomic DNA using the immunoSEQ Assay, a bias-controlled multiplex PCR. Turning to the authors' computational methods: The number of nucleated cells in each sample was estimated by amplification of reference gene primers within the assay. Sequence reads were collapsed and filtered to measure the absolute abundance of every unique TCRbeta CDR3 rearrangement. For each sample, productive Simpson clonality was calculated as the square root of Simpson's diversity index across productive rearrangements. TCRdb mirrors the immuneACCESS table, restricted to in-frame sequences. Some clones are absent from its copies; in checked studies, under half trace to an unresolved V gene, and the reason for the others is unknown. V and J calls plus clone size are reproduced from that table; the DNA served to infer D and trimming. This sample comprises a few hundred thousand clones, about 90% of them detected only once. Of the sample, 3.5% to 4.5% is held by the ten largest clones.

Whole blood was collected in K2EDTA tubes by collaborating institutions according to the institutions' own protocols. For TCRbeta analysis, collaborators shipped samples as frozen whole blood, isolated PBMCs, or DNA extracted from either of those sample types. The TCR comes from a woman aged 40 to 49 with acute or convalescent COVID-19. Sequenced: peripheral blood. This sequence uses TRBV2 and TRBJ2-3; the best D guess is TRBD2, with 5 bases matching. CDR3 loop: CASSPSGGDTQYF. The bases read TGTGCCAGCAGTCCGAGCGGCGGTGATACGCAGTATTTT.